Following are 21 T cell receptor beta chains from one sample sequenced in a study of blood T cells in healthy people across ages. It was with a sample-barcoded 5' primer and a J-beta primer mix that a second PCR of about 7 to 12 cycles was run. TCRdb reprocessed the 5' RACE reads via MiXCR and lists one record per CDR3 protein. Of roughly 730,000 distinct CDR3 sequences listed, around three fifths are singletons. The source material was blood. These receptors all stem from a middle-aged man in good health.

V gene TRBV7-2 combines with J gene TRBJ2-3; D remains unclear. The V gene's germline CDR1 is SGHTA and CDR2 FQGNSA. CDR3 length: 13 amino acids. The CDR3 coding sequence is TGTGCTTACGTCGGCGGTTTAACAGATACGCAGTATTTT. Amino acid sequence: CAYVGGLTDTQYF.

The chain recombines TRBV4-2 with TRBJ2-7; a possible D gene is TRBD1 (6 bases). This CDR3 region has 14 residues. Between the trimmed V and J ends, which lost 1 base and 4 bases, there was a span of 11 bases. Germline CDR1 LGHNA, CDR2 YNFKEQ. CDR3 in amino acids: CASSQAGTPYEQYF. In DNA, the CDR3 is TGTGCCAGCAGCCAAGCCGGGACACCATACGAGCAGTACTTC.

V gene TRBV6-1 combines with J gene TRBJ2-3, with 8 bases matching TRBD1. The ends lost 2 bases at V and 0 bases at J; junction bases unmatched: 7. CDR1 is MNHNS and CDR2 is SASEGT in the germline V gene. This CDR3 region has 17 residues. The CDR3 sequence is CASSEKTGAKSTDTQYF. The DNA for the CDR3 is TGTGCCAGCAGTGAAAAGACAGGGGCCAAAAGCACAGATACGCAGTATTTT.

V is TRBV7-3 and J is TRBJ1-2; a possible D gene is TRBD1 (5 bases). CDR1 and CDR2 from the germline V gene are SGHTA and FQGTGA. The ends were cut back, 5 bases at V and 7 bases at J, with 14 bases in the middle. This CDR3 has 13 amino acids. CDR3 bases: TGTGCCAGCAGCCCCTCCGGGGGGGGTGGCTACACCTTC. This gives the protein CASSPSGGGGYTF.

The count of this clonotype is one. The CDR3 spells CASSLGTGPLDEQYF. CDR3 coding DNA: TGTGCCAGCAGCTTGGGGACAGGGCCCTTGGACGAGCAGTACTTC. The chain combines TRBV7-9 with TRBJ2-7; TRBD1 aligns across 9 bases. The CDR3 runs to 15 residues. With 3 bases clipped from V and 5 bases from J, the junction kept 8 bases outside the gene matches. CDR1 and CDR2 (germline): SEHNR, FQNEAQ (reference sequence).

This clonotype was seen a handful of times. A read error may produce the germline difference seen at one junction end. The chain is built from TRBV5-1 and TRBJ2-5; D gene uncertain. Looked up from germline, CDR1 is SGHRS and CDR2 is YFSETQ. CDR3 length equals 11 residues. In DNA, the CDR3 is TGTGCCAGCAGTTTTTGGGAGACCCAGTACTTC. Its protein product is CASSFWETQYF. The variable domain in full, with the rest retrieved from reference TRBV5-1 and TRBJ2-5, is KAGVTQTPRYLIKTRGQQVTLSCSPISGHRSVSWYQQTPGQGLQFLFEYFSETQRNKGNFPGRFSGRQFSNSRSEMNVSTLELGDSALYLCASSFWETQYFGPGTRLLVL.

This clonotype has only a few counts. The V call is TRBV28, the J call TRBJ2-3, with a weak D call TRBD2 (7 bases). CDR1 is MDHEN and CDR2 is SYDVKM in the germline V gene. Trimming stripped 3 bases from V and 10 bases from J, with 17 bases between. The CDR3 consists of 14 residues. CDR3 protein: CASSFAGGTHPQYF. Here the CDR3 DNA reads TGTGCCAGCAGTTTTGCCGGGGGGACACATCCGCAGTATTTT.

The gene calls are TRBV12-3 or TRBV12-4 and TRBJ2-7, with 7 positions matching TRBD2. The CDR3 totals 15 residues. V trimming: 4 bases; J trimming: 5 bases; junction bases outside the gene matches: 11. CDR3: CASSSGRAGTDEQYF. DNA of the CDR3: TGTGCCAGCAGTTCGGGAAGAGCGGGGACCGACGAGCAGTACTTC.

This clonotype is a singleton in its sample. The rearrangement joins TRBV5-1 to TRBJ2-3, with 14 bases fitting TRBD2. The CDR3 covers 16 residues. Germline CDR1 is SGHRS and CDR2 is YFSETQ. The V segment lost 3 bases and the J segment 3 bases; nucleotides outside the gene matches: 3. The CDR3 is CASSSGLAGETDTQYF. The CDR3 DNA sequence: TGCGCCAGCAGCTCGGGACTAGCGGGAGAGACAGATACGCAGTATTTT. The whole variable domain, filled in from reference TRBV5-1 and TRBJ2-3, reads KAGVTQTPRYLIKTRGQQVTLSCSPISGHRSVSWYQQTPGQGLQFLFEYFSETQRNKGNFPGRFSGRQFSNSRSEMNVSTLELGDSALYLCASSSGLAGETDTQYFGPGTRLTVL.

This sequence joins TRBV29-1 and TRBJ1-2, with 9 nucleotides matching TRBD1. CDR3 size: 14 residues. V was pared by 4 bases and J by 4 bases, with 7 bases of the junction left unmatched. Germline V CDR1 and CDR2: SQVTM, ANQGSEA. The CDR3 bases are TGCAGCGTTGGGGGACAGGGAGGCGGCTATGGCTACACCTTC. Translation: CSVGGQGGGYGYTF.

The chain joins TRBV6-4 to TRBJ2-2, with D hard to call. Germline V gives CDR1 MRHNA, CDR2 SNTAGT. CDR3 size: 16 residues. The V and J ends lost 3 bases and 6 bases respectively, with 17 bases between them. CDR3 protein: CASSDWSGNSAGELFF. CDR3 nucleotide sequence: TGTGCCAGCAGTGATTGGAGTGGAAATAGTGCCGGGGAGCTGTTTTTT.

V usage is TRBV29-1 and J usage is TRBJ2-7, with D possibly being TRBD2 (6 bases). This CDR3 region has 14 residues. The V end was cut by 1 base, the J end by 2 bases, with 12 bases between. Germline V gives CDR1 SQVTM, CDR2 ANQGSEA. For the CDR3, the DNA is TGCAGCGTTGAAGTTGGGGGGTATGCCTACGAGCAGTACTTC. This codes for CSVEVGGYAYEQYF.

J is TRBJ1-2 and V is TRBV20-1, with D perhaps TRBD1 (5 bases). Trimming took 3 bases from V and 0 from J, leaving 11 bases between them. There are 14 residues in the CDR3. Looked up from germline, CDR1 is DFQATT and CDR2 is SNEGSKA (reference sequence). The CDR3 region is CSAREGASNYGYTF. Here the CDR3 DNA reads TGCAGTGCTAGGGAAGGGGCCTCTAACTATGGCTACACCTTC.

This rearrangement joins TRBV7-2 to TRBJ2-3; TRBD2 is a possible D gene (5 bases). The CDR3 contains 15 residues. The V end was cut by 0 bases, the J end by 10 bases, with 17 bases between. From germline, CDR1 is SGHTA and CDR2 FQGNSA. CDR3 region: CASSLARTGSEAQYF. As DNA, the CDR3 is TGTGCCAGCAGCTTAGCGCGGACGGGGTCAGAAGCGCAGTATTTT.

This rearrangement joins TRBV4-2 to TRBJ2-3; 9 bases map to TRBD2. Losses at the gene ends were 1 base for V and 14 bases for J; bases not matched to a gene: 13. The CDR3 loop spans 15 amino acids. Germline-derived CDR1 and CDR2 are LGHNA and YNFKEQ. CDR3 sequence reads: CASSQVFAGGGIGYF. The CDR3 DNA follows: TGTGCCAGCAGCCAAGTCTTCGCGGGGGGGGGCATCGGGTATTTT.

The genes are TRBV6-5 and TRBJ2-2, with D perhaps given as TRBD1 or TRBD2 (5 bases each). This CDR3 is 17 amino acids long. The V gene lost 0 bases and the J gene lost 0 bases, with 11 bases spanning the gap. CDR1 is MNHEY and CDR2 is SVGAGI in the germline V gene. As DNA, the CDR3 is TGTGCCAGCAGTTACTCGGGACGGACCTCGAACACCGGGGAGCTGTTTTTT. Amino acid sequence: CASSYSGRTSNTGELFF.

The chain has TRBV5-1 and TRBJ2-5; the match to TRBD1 covers 7 bases. The CDR3 consists of 19 residues. After removal of 0 bases from V and 2 bases from J, the junction contained 16 bases not matched to a gene. The germline gives CDR1 SGHRS, CDR2 YFSETQ. The CDR3 loop reads CASSLGRDTGQRQQETQYF. The CDR3, as DNA: TGCGCCAGCAGCTTGGGGCGCGATACGGGACAGCGCCAACAAGAGACCCAGTACTTC.

This clonotype was found a few times. The chain has TRBV2 and TRBJ2-7; D unresolved. V gave up 7 bases and J gave up 5 bases, with 18 bases separating them. This CDR3 has 14 residues. CDR1 and CDR2 (germline): SNHLY, FYNNEI. CDR3 DNA sequence: TGTGCCAGCAAGCGTAACGCGGCAGGTGACGAGCAGTACTTC. Encoded protein: CASKRNAAGDEQYF. The full variable domain, rest sourced from reference TRBV2 and TRBJ2-7, is EPEVTQTPSHQVTQMGQEVILRCVPISNHLYFYWYRQILGQKVEFLVSFYNNEISEKSEIFDDQFSVERPDGSNFTLKIRSTKLEDSAMYFCASKRNAAGDEQYFGPGTRLTVT.

This clonotype has at least ten counts. The chain recombines TRBV29-1 with TRBJ2-7; D is perhaps TRBD1 or TRBD2 (5 bases each). Germline values: CDR1 SQVTM, CDR2 ANQGSEA. V was shortened by 4 bases and J by 2 bases, with 9 bases between the two germline ends. This CDR3 region has 12 residues. The CDR3 is CSVGDGTYEQYF. The CDR3 DNA sequence: TGCAGCGTTGGGGACGGAACCTACGAGCAGTACTTC.

V and J are TRBV20-1 and TRBJ2-3; 12 bases map to TRBD2. Germline assignment: CDR1 DFQATT and CDR2 SNEGSKA (reference sequence). V gave up 3 bases and J gave up 6 bases; unmatched junction bases: 4. CDR3 length equals 14 residues. The chain's CDR3 is CSARTSGRPDTQYF. As DNA, the CDR3 is TGCAGTGCTAGGACTAGCGGGAGACCGGATACGCAGTATTTT.

J is TRBJ2-3 and V is TRBV29-1, with TRBD2 matching over 15 bases. J lost 0 bases, V lost 3 bases, and 10 bases had no gene match. Per the germline V gene, CDR1 is SQVTM and CDR2 is ANQGSEA. CDR3 length: 19 residues. CDR3 in DNA: TGCAGCGTTGATGGACTAGCGGGAGGGGAGAGCACTAGCACAGATACGCAGTATTTT. The encoded protein is CSVDGLAGGESTSTDTQYF.